The clone carrying this TCR beta chain was observed a handful of times. Sample-barcoded 5' priming and a J-beta primer mix drove a second PCR of about 6 to 12 cycles. There were at least 2.5 million CDR3-containing paired-end reads obtained from each sample. TCRdb redid the calling of the 5' RACE reads with MiXCR, one entry per CDR3 protein. The profile covers 450,000 to 600,000 distinct CDR3 sequences, with over 25% appearing a single time and over 3.5% taken by the ten largest. This record comes from a study of blood T cells in healthy people across ages. This sample also appeared in a second study, on T cells of mothers and their children.

This receptor was taken from a boy younger than 10 in good health. Material: blood.

CDR3 coding DNA: TGTGCCAGCAGTACTACAGGGGGCGCTTTCAATGAGCAGTTCTTC. Translated: CASSTTGGAFNEQFF. The V and J genes are TRBV25-1 and TRBJ2-5, with 9 bases matching TRBD1. The J call may be mistaken, given a closer DNA end match to TRBJ2-1. Germline V CDR1 and CDR2: MGHDK, SYGVNS. This CDR3 spans 15 amino acids.